This TCR beta chain derives from a study of blood T cells in healthy people across ages (dated by TCRdb to 2013 to 2016). Concerning the study at large: Template switching captured roughly one uniquely barcoded TCR beta cDNA molecule per two T cells in model experiments. The study analyzed two additional independent replicas of 1 million unique cDNA reads from the same blood draw for two donors, one aged 18 to 29 and one aged 80 or older. To avoid experimental bias, donors of different ages were spread randomly across the sequencing lanes. Donors were grouped into four age groups: young (average approximately 16 years), middle-aged (39), aged (about 60) and long-lived (about 89). Using deep sequencing normalized with unique cDNA molecular identifiers, the study measured how TCR beta repertoire diversity changes with age.

This clonotype was recorded a few times. Its antigen has not been determined. Nothing much larger sits one base from this clone, and base qualities are not available. The roughly 38 donors, aged 6 to 90 years, were systemically healthy Caucasian individuals from Russia. Approximately 9.3 milliliters of peripheral blood were drawn from each donor into EDTA-treated Vacutainer tubes. Ficoll-Paque density-gradient centrifugation was used to isolate PBMCs, with at least 6.5 million per sample. Trizol reagent was used to extract total RNA from PBMCs, with at least 6 micrograms per sample. The percentages of naive CD45RAhigh/CD27high T cells were determined by flow cytometry on a PBMC aliquot from every donor. Overall study results and their limits: Bulk unsorted PBMC profiling prevented conclusive comparison of naive and antigen-experienced compartments. A strong correlation was found between observed TCR beta diversity and the percentage of naive T cells measured by flow cytometry. Observed TCR beta diversity per million T cells fell roughly linearly with age, and a significant reduction was already apparent by age around 40. The long-lived group showed more naive CD4+ T cells, fewer expanded clones and increased TCR diversity than the aged group, suggesting age selection. Because the CMV infection status of the donors was unknown, age-related changes in expanded clonotypes may potentially have been confounded. Estimates of total diversity based on one million sequenced T cells were regarded as lower bounds and as underestimates.

Library preparation used 5' RACE. Sequenced using an Illumina HiSeq 2500. The second PCR ran for about 6 to 11 cycles and used a J-beta primer mix along with a sample-barcoded 5' primer. Each TCR beta cDNA molecule received a unique molecular identifier from a template-switch 5' adaptor carrying 12 random nucleotides. At least 2.5 million CDR3-containing paired-end reads were obtained from each sample. First-strand cDNA was synthesized from all RNA with the Mint cDNA synthesis kit, primed by a TRBC-specific oligonucleotide. After uracil-DNA glycosylase treatment, a first 18-cycle PCR used universal primers M1SS and BC2_uni_R on all cDNA. On the authors' methods: Each sample was normalized by randomly selecting 1 million high-quality reads, each carrying a distinct molecular identifier. Reads sharing molecular identifiers were discarded rather than binned into consensus sequences. MiTCR, run with a Q25 quality threshold and the strictest error-elimination algorithm, handled CDR3 identification, clonotype clustering and error correction. A nonparametric unseen species model with Euler transformation was used to estimate lower-bound total TCR beta diversity. TCRdb cleaned the public reads at Q25 with fastp, built clones with MiXCR and kept in-frame beta chains. Each CDR3 protein gets just one entry, which takes the most common genes and DNA from the rows behind it. TCRdb's processing, not the study's, gives the V and J calls here. The sample records about 1,600,000 distinct CDR3 sequences, roughly 40% of which are singletons. Roughly 7.7% of the sample is taken by the ten largest.

The TCR originated in a woman younger than 30 in good health. Material for sequencing was blood.

CDR3 loop: CASSLVVGTSGNEQFF. Here is the DNA: TGTGCCAGCAGCTTAGTAGTTGGGACTAGCGGGAATGAGCAGTTCTTC. The rearrangement combines TRBV7-2 with TRBJ2-1; TRBD2 fits 12 bases in the junction. Here V drops 1 base and J drops 7 bases, and the junction holds 5 bases not matched to any gene. Its CDR3 holds 16 amino acids, cysteine through phenylalanine. Of all the DNA, just the CDR3 is kept, 48 bases in frame from base 1. Reading the germline V gene gives CDR1 SGHTA and CDR2 FQGNSA. With the portions outside the CDR3 filled from the reference TRBV7-2 and TRBJ2-1 genes, the complete variable region becomes GAGVSQSPSNKVTEKGKDVELRCDPISGHTALYWYRQSLGQGLEFLIYFQGNSAPDKSGLPSDRFSAERTGGSVSTLTIQRTQQEDSAVYLCASSLVVGTSGNEQFFGPGTRLTVL.